These 13 T cell receptor beta chains came from one sample sequenced in a study of response to subunit inactivated influenza vaccine. One entry per CDR3 protein results from TCRdb running MiXCR on the RT-PCR reads. The data hold more than 550,000 distinct CDR3 sequences, with 10% to 15% observed a single time. The input for sequencing was PBMCs from blood, taken on the day of vaccination. These receptors came from a man aged 45-65 years who received an inactivated influenza vaccine.

The V and J genes are TRBV4-2 and TRBJ2-6; 9 bases agree with TRBD2. V shed 3 bases and J 1 base; nucleotides not matched to a gene: 10. From germline, CDR1 is LGHNA and CDR2 YNFKEQ. The CDR3 loop spans 19 amino acids. This CDR3 reads CASSHRGGSGSSGANVLTF. The CDR3 DNA is TGTGCCAGCAGCCACAGGGGTGGTAGCGGGAGTTCTGGGGCCAACGTCCTGACTTTC.

The chain links TRBV6-1 to TRBJ2-3; D unclear. This CDR3 has 14 amino acids. The V gene lost 3 bases and the J gene lost 2 bases, with 9 bases spanning the gap. Germline CDR1 MNHNS, CDR2 SASEGT. DNA of the CDR3: TGTGCCAGCAGTGACGACTTTTACACAGATACGCAGTATTTT. This sequence encodes CASSDDFYTDTQYF.

The gene calls are TRBV10-1 and TRBJ2-7; the match to TRBD2 covers 9 bases. V was pared by 1 base and J by 5 bases, with 6 bases of the junction left unmatched. CDR1 WNHNN and CDR2 SYGVQD come from the germline V gene (reference sequence). The CDR3 loop spans 15 amino acids. CDR3 sequence reads: CASSEFGAGGNEQYF. The CDR3 DNA is TGCGCCAGCAGTGAGTTCGGAGCGGGGGGTAACGAGCAGTACTTC.

This CDR3 is CASSYLRDNRGETQYF. CDR3 sequence (DNA): TGTGCCAGCAGTTACCTCCGGGACAACAGAGGGGAGACCCAGTACTTC. The genes are TRBV6-2 or TRBV6-3 and TRBJ2-5; possibly TRBD1 for D (6 bases). Per the germline V gene, CDR1 is MNHEY and CDR2 is SVGEGT. The CDR3 covers 16 residues. The V end was cut by 2 bases, the J end by 5 bases, with 18 bases between.

This clonotype was counted a few times. V gene TRBV9 combines with J gene TRBJ1-3; the match to TRBD1 covers 7 bases. This CDR3 region has 17 residues. V shed 2 bases and J 0 bases; nucleotides not matched to a gene: 8. CDR1 is SGDLS, CDR2 YYNGEE, per germline. This CDR3 is CASSVSPTGSSGNTIYF. As DNA, the CDR3 is TGTGCCAGCAGCGTTTCTCCGACAGGGAGCTCTGGAAACACCATATATTTT.

The gene calls are TRBV27 and TRBJ1-5; 7 nucleotides match TRBD1. The V gene end was trimmed by 4 bases and the J gene end by 0 bases; junction bases not matched to a gene: 6. CDR3 length: 16 amino acids. Germline CDR1 MNHEY, CDR2 SMNVEV (reference sequence). The CDR3 reads CASSYTGAYSNQPQHF. The CDR3 nucleotides read TGTGCCAGCAGTTATACAGGGGCCTATAGCAATCAGCCCCAGCATTTT.

This clonotype was seen many times. This chain connects TRBV4-2 to TRBJ1-5; D is ambiguous. The CDR3 contains 15 residues. Germline loops: CDR1 LGHNA, CDR2 YNFKEQ. The ends were cut back, 5 bases at V and 0 bases at J, with 11 bases in the middle. The CDR3 spells CASSSGRNSNQPQHF. CDR3 bases: TGTGCCAGCAGCTCCGGACGGAATAGCAATCAGCCCCAGCATTTT.

The chain links TRBV12-3 or TRBV12-4 to TRBJ2-6, with 10 nucleotides matching TRBD1. With 7 bases clipped from V and 0 bases from J, the junction kept 6 bases outside the gene matches. The CDR3 is 17 amino acids. The chain's CDR3 is CASNPGQGSSGANVLTF. As DNA, the CDR3 is TGTGCCAGCAACCCGGGACAGGGGTCCTCTGGGGCCAACGTCCTGACTTTC.

V gene TRBV6-2 or TRBV6-3 combines with J gene TRBJ2-7; possibly TRBD2 for D (6 bases). Germline loops: CDR1 MNHEY, CDR2 SVGEGT. This CDR3 is built from 16 residues. Trimming cost V 5 bases and J 5 bases, with 22 bases left between them. CDR3: CASSPLVWRREDEQYF. The CDR3 DNA follows: TGTGCCAGCAGTCCCCTCGTCTGGCGGAGGGAGGACGAGCAGTACTTC.

This clonotype was recorded many times. The chain has TRBV5-1 and TRBJ1-3; D remains ambiguous. Trimming stripped 2 bases from V and 7 bases from J, with 13 bases between. The CDR3 covers 14 residues. Germline-derived CDR1 and CDR2 are SGHRS and YFSETQ. CDR3 nucleotide sequence: TGCGCCAGCAGCTTCGACGGCGCAGGCAACACCATATATTTT. This translates into CASSFDGAGNTIYF.

In this sample, this clonotype turned up many times. This chain joins TRBV3-1 and TRBJ2-2; no reliable D call. V lost 1 base and J lost 8, with 8 bases in between. Germline values: CDR1 LGHDT, CDR2 YNNKEL (reference sequence). This CDR3 contains 13 residues. The CDR3 nucleotides read TGTGCCAGCAGCCAAGTTGGATCAGGGGAGCTGTTTTTT. Its protein is CASSQVGSGELFF.

The rearrangement uses TRBV15 and TRBJ2-1; D gene ambiguous. Trimming stripped 1 base from V and 6 bases from J, with 16 bases between. Germline CDR1 and CDR2: LNHNV and YYDKDF (reference sequence). CDR3 length: 16 amino acids. This CDR3 is CATSRVRFNPTNEQFF. As DNA, the CDR3 is TGTGCCACCAGCAGAGTGAGGTTTAACCCCACCAATGAGCAGTTCTTC. The full variable domain, completed using reference TRBV15 and TRBJ2-1, is DAMVIQNPRYQVTQFGKPVTLSCSQTLNHNVMYWYQQKSSQAPKLLFHYYDKDFNNEADTPDNFQSRRPNTSFCFLDIRSPGLGDTAMYLCATSRVRFNPTNEQFFGPGTRLTVL.

A few counts support this clonotype. The CDR3 DNA reads as TGCAGTCCCGTAAGAAACGAGCAGTACTTC. As protein: CSPVRNEQYF. This chain links TRBV20-1 with TRBJ2-7; no firm D call. There are 10 residues in the CDR3. Per the germline V gene, CDR1 is DFQATT and CDR2 is SNEGSKA (reference sequence). The germline V and J ends were trimmed by 8 bases and 5 bases, with 10 bases remaining between them.